Listed below are T cell receptor beta chains from one sample, sequenced in a study of cytomegalovirus exposure and HLA in healthy donors. Sequencing used immunoSEQ multiplex PCR; TCRdb keeps in-frame clones, though not all of them. There are some 160,000 clones in the sample; around three quarters occur only once, and 1.5% to 1.7% lies in the top ten. What was sequenced was PBMCs. The receptor source for this set is a man between 40 and 49 years old in good health and CMV-seronegative. CDR3s include the opening cysteine and the closing phenylalanine or tryptophan. A D gene is named only where the DNA matches it firmly. The size field is filled for only some rows; it gives once, few, many or a size class.

d_gene: TRBD2; v_gene: TRBV15; abundance: .; j_gene: TRBJ2-1; CDR3aa: CATSRGEAAGGRNEQFF; CDR3nt: TGTGCCACCAGCAGAGGGGAGGCGGCGGGAGGGCGGAATGAGCAGTTCTTC
d_gene: .; v_gene: TRBV20-1; abundance: once; j_gene: TRBJ1-2; CDR3aa: CSARGGRGYTF; CDR3nt: TGCAGTGCTAGGGGGGGACGTGGCTACACCTTC
d_gene: TRBD1; v_gene: TRBV2; abundance: .; j_gene: TRBJ2-6; CDR3aa: CASTPGQGNSGANVLTF; CDR3nt: TGTGCCAGCACCCCGGGACAGGGAAACTCTGGGGCCAACGTCCTGACTTTC
d_gene: TRBD1; v_gene: TRBV15; abundance: .; j_gene: TRBJ1-5; CDR3aa: CATSRARTGGRNQPQHF; CDR3nt: TGTGCCACCAGCAGAGCCCGGACAGGGGGACGTAATCAGCCCCAGCATTTT
d_gene: .; v_gene: TRBV5-7; abundance: .; j_gene: TRBJ1-2; CDR3aa: CASSCDRSPYGYTF; CDR3nt: TGTGCCAGCAGCTGTGACAGGTCCCCGTATGGCTACACCTTC
d_gene: TRBD1; v_gene: TRBV29-1; abundance: once; j_gene: TRBJ1-3; CDR3aa: CSVLTGDSSGNTIYF; CDR3nt: TGCAGCGTCCTTACAGGGGACTCCTCTGGAAACACCATATATTTT
d_gene: TRBD1; v_gene: TRBV19; abundance: .; j_gene: TRBJ1-3; CDR3aa: CASSMKGQGFGEGNTIYF; CDR3nt: TGTGCCAGTAGTATGAAGGGACAGGGGTTCGGTGAAGGAAACACCATATATTTT
d_gene: TRBD2; v_gene: TRBV29-1; abundance: .; j_gene: TRBJ2-3; CDR3aa: CSASGGSDTQYF; CDR3nt: TGCAGCGCCAGCGGGGGTTCAGATACGCAGTATTTT
d_gene: TRBD1; v_gene: TRBV6-1; abundance: .; j_gene: TRBJ2-2; CDR3aa: CASRGGQSPRELFF; CDR3nt: TGTGCCAGCAGAGGGGGACAGTCGCCCCGGGAGCTGTTTTTT
d_gene: TRBD1; v_gene: TRBV7-3; abundance: .; j_gene: TRBJ2-1; CDR3aa: CASSPRTGSSYNEQFF; CDR3nt: TGTGCCAGCAGCCCGCGGACAGGGAGCTCCTACAATGAGCAGTTCTTC